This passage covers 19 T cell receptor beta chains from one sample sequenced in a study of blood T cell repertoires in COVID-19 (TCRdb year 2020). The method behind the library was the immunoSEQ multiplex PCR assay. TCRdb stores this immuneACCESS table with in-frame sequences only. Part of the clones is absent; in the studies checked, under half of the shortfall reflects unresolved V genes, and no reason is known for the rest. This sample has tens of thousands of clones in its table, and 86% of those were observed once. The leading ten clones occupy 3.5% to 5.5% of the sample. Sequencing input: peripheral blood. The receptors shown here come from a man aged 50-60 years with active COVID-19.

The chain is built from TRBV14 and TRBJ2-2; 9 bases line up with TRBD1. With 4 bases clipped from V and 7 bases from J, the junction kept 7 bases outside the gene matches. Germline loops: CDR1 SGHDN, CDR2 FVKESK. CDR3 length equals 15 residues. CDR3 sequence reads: CASSPRTGASGELFF. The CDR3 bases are TGTGCCAGCAGCCCCCGGACAGGGGCGAGCGGGGAGCTGTTTTTT.

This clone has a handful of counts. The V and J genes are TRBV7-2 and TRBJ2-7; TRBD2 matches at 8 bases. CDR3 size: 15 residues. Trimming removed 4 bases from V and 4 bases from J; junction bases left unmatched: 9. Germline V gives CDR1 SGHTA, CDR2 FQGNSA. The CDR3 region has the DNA TGTGCCAGCAGCTCGGGAGCGGGAGTTGGTTACGAGCAGTACTTC. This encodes CASSSGAGVGYEQYF. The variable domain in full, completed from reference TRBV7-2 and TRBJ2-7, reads GAGVSQSPSNKVTEKGKDVELRCDPISGHTALYWYRQSLGQGLEFLIYFQGNSAPDKSGLPSDRFSAERTGGSVSTLTIQRTQQEDSAVYLCASSSGAGVGYEQYFGPGTRLTVT.

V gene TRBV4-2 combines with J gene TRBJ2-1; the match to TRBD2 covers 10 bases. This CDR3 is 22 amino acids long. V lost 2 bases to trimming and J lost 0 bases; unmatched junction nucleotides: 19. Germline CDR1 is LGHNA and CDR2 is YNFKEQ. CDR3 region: CASSQYRASGRAEESSYNEQFF. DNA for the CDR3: TGTGCCAGCAGCCAATACCGCGCGAGCGGGAGGGCCGAGGAAAGCTCCTACAATGAGCAGTTCTTC.

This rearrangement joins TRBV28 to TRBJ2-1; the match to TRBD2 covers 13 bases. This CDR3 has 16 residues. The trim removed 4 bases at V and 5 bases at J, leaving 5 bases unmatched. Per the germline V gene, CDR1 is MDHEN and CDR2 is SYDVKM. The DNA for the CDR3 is TGTGCCAGCAGTTCTTGGACTAGCGGGAGAAACAATGAGCAGTTCTTC. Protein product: CASSSWTSGRNNEQFF.

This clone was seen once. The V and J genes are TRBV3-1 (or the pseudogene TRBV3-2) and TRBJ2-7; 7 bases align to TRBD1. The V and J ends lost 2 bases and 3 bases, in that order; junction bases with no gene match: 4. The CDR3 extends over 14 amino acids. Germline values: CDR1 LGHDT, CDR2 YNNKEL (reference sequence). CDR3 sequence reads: CASSQQTGNYEQYF. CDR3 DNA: TGTGCCAGCAGCCAACAGACAGGGAACTACGAGCAGTACTTC.

The CDR3 nucleotides are TGTGCCAGCAGTCCAAGGACTAGCGGGACTCTTTACGAGCAGTACTTC. Translated, it gives CASSPRTSGTLYEQYF. The chain combines TRBV28 with TRBJ2-7; 12 bases match TRBD2. Germline V CDR1 and CDR2: MDHEN, SYDVKM. This CDR3 has 16 residues. The trim removed 5 bases at V and 4 bases at J, leaving 9 bases unmatched.

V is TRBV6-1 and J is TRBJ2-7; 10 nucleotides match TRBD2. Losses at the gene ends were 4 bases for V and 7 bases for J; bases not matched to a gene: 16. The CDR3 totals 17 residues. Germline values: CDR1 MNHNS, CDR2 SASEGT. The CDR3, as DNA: TGTGCCAGCAGTGCGTTAGGGGCTAGCGGGAGATTGGGGGAGCAGTACTTC. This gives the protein CASSALGASGRLGEQYF.

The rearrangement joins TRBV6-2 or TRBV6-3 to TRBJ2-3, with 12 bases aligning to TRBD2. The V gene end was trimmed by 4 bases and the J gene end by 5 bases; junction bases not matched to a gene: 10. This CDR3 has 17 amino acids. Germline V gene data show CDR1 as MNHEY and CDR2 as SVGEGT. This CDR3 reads CASSSSLAGGRGDTQYF. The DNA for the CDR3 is TGTGCCAGCAGTTCCTCCCTAGCGGGAGGGCGAGGAGATACGCAGTATTTT.

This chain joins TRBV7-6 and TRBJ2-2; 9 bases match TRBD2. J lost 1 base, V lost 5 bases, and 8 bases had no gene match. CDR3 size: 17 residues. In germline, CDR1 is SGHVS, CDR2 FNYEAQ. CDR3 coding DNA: TGTGCCAGCAGCATACCCGCGGGGGGGCTGAACACCGGGGAGCTGTTTTTT. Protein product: CASSIPAGGLNTGELFF.

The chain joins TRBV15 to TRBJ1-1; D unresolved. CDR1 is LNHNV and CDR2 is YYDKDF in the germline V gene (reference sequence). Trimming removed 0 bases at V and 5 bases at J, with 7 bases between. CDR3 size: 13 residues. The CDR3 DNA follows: TGTGCCACCAGCAGAGACTTCAGGACTGAAGCTTTCTTT. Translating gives CATSRDFRTEAFF.

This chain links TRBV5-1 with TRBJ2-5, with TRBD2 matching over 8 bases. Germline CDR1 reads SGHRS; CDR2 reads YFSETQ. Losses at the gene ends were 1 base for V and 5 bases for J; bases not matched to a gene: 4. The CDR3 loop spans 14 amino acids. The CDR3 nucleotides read TGCGCCAGCAGCTTGCGGACTAGCCGGGAGACCCAGTACTTC. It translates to CASSLRTSRETQYF.

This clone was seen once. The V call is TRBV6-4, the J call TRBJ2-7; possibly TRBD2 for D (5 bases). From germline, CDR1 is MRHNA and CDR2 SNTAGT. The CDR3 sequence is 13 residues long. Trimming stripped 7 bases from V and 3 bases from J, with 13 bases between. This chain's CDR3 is CASTGLGLYEQYF. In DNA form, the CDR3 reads TGTGCCAGCACCGGGCTCGGACTCTACGAGCAGTACTTC.

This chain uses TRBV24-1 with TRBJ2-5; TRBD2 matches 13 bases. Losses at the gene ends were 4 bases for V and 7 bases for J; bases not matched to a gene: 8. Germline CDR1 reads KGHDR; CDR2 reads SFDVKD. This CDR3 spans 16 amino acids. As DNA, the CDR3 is TGTGCCACCAGTGACGGGGGACTAGCGGGGTACGGGACCCAGTACTTC. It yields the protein CATSDGGLAGYGTQYF.

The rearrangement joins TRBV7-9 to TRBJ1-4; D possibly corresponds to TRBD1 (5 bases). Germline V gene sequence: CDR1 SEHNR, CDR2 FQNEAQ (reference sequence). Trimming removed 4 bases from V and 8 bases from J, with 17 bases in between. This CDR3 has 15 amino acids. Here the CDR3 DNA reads TGTGCCAGCAGCTCGGGACGCCCGGGGGACGAAAAACTGTTTTTT. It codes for CASSSGRPGDEKLFF.

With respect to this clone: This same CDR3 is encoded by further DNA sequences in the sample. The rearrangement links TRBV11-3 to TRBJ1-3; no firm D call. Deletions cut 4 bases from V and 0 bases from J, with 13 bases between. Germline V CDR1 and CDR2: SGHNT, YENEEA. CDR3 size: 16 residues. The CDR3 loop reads CASSSLAVTSGNTIYF. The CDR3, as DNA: TGTGCCAGCAGCTCTTTAGCGGTTACCTCTGGAAACACCATATATTTT.

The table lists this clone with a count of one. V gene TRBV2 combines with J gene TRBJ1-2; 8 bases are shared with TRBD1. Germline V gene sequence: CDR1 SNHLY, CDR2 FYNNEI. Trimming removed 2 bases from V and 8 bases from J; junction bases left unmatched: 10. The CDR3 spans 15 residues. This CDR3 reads CASSEIQGQGGGYTF. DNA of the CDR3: TGTGCCAGCAGTGAAATCCAAGGACAGGGAGGAGGCTACACCTTC.

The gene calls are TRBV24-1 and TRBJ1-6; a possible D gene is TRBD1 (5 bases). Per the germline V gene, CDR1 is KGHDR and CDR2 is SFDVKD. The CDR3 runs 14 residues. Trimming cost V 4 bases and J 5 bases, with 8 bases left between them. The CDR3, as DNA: TGTGCCACCAGTGACGGCAGGGATAATTCACCCCTCCACTTT. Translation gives CATSDGRDNSPLHF.

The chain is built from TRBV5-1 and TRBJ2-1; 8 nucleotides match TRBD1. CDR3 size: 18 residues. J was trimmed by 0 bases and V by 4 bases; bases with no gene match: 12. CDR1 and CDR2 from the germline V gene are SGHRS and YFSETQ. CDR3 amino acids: CASSAGQGAKSSYNEQFF. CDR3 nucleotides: TGCGCCAGCAGCGCGGGGCAGGGGGCGAAAAGCTCCTACAATGAGCAGTTCTTC. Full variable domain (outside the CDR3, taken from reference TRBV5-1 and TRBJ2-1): KAGVTQTPRYLIKTRGQQVTLSCSPISGHRSVSWYQQTPGQGLQFLFEYFSETQRNKGNFPGRFSGRQFSNSRSEMNVSTLELGDSALYLCASSAGQGAKSSYNEQFFGPGTRLTVL.

The CDR3 DNA reads TGTGCCAGCAGTTACTTTCAGGGGCAGGATGAGCAGTTCTTC. Translation gives CASSYFQGQDEQFF. This chain links TRBV6-2 or TRBV6-3 with TRBJ2-1; tentative D call: TRBD1 (6 bases). Deletions cut 1 base from V and 8 bases from J, with 12 bases between. The CDR3 covers 14 residues. CDR1 is MNHEY and CDR2 is SVGEGT in the germline V gene.